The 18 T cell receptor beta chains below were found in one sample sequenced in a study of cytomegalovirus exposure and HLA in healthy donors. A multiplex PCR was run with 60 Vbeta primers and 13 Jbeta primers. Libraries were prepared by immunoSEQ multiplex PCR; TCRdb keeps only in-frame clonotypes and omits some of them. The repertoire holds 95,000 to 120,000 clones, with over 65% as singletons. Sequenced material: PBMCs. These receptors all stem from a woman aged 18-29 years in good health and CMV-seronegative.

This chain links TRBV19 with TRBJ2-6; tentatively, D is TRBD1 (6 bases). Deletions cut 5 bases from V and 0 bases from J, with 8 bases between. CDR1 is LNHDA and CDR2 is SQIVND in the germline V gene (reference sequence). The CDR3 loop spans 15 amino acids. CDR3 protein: CASSSDSSGANVLTF. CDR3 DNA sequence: TGTGCCAGTAGTTCGGACAGCTCTGGGGCCAACGTCCTGACTTTC.

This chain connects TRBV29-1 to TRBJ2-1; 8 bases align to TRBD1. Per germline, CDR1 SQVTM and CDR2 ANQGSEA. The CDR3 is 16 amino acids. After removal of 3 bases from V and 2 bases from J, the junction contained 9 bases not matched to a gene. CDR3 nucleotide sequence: TGCAGCGTTGAGTCGGGACAGGTGCGAACCTACAATGAGCAGTTCTTC. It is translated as CSVESGQVRTYNEQFF.

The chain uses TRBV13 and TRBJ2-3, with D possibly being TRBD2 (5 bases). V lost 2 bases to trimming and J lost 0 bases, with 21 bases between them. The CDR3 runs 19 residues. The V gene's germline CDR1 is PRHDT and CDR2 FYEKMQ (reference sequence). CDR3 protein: CASSLLGWGADPSTDTQYF. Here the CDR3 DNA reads TGTGCCAGCAGCTTATTGGGTTGGGGAGCGGACCCTAGCACAGATACGCAGTATTTT. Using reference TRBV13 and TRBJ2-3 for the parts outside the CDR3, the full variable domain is AAGVIQSPRHLIKEKRETATLKCYPIPRHDTVYWYQQGPGQDPQFLISFYEKMQSDKGSIPDRFSAQQFSDYHSELNMSSLELGDSALYFCASSLLGWGADPSTDTQYFGPGTRLTVL.

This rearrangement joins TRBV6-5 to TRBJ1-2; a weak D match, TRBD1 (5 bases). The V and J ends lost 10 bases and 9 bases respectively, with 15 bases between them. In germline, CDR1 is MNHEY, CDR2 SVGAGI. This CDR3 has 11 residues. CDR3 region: CATHWGGSYTF. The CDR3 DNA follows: TGTGCCACCCACTGGGGGGGGAGCTACACCTTC.

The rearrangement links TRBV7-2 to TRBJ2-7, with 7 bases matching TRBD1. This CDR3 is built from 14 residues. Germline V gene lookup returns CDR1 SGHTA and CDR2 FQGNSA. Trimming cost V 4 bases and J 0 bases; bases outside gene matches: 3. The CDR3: CASSSGQYSYEQYF. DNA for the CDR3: TGTGCCAGCAGCTCGGGACAGTACTCCTACGAGCAGTACTTC.

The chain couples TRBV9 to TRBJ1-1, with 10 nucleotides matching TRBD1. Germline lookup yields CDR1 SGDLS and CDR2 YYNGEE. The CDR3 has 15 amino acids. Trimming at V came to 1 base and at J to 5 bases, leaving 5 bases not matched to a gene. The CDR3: CASSVKGTGVTEAFF. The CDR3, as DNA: TGTGCCAGCAGCGTAAAAGGGACAGGGGTTACTGAAGCTTTCTTT. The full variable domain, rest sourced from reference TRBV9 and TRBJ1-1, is DSGVTQTPKHLITATGQRVTLRCSPRSGDLSVYWYQQSLDQGLQFLIQYYNGEERAKGNILERFSAQQFPDLHSELNLSSLELGDSALYFCASSVKGTGVTEAFFGQGTRLTVV.

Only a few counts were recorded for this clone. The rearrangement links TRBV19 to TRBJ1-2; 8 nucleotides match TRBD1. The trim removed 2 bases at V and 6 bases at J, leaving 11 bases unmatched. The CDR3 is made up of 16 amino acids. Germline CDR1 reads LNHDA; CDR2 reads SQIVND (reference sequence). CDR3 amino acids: CASSIIHAQGAHGYTF. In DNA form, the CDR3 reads TGTGCCAGTAGTATAATTCACGCCCAGGGGGCTCATGGCTACACCTTC.

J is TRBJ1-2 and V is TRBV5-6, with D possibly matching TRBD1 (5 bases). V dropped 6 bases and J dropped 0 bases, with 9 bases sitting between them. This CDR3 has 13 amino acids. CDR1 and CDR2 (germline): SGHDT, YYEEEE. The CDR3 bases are TGTGCCAGCACCATGACAGCTAACTATGGCTACACCTTC. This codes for CASTMTANYGYTF.

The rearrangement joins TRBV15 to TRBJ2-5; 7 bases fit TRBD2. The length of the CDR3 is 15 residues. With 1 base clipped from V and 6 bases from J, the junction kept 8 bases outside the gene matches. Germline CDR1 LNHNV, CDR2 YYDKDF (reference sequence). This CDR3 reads CATSRVLGTKQTQYF. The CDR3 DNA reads TGTGCCACCAGCAGAGTCCTAGGGACTAAACAGACCCAGTACTTC.

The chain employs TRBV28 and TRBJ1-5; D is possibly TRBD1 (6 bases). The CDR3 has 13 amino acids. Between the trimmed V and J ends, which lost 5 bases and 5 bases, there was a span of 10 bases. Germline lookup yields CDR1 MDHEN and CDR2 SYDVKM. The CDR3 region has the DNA TGTGCCAGCAGTCCAGGGGCGGATCAGCCCCAGCATTTT. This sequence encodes CASSPGADQPQHF. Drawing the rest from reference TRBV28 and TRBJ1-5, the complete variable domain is DVKVTQSSRYLVKRTGEKVFLECVQDMDHENMFWYRQDPGLGLRLIYFSYDVKMKEKGDIPEGYSVSREKKERFSLILESASTNQTSMYLCASSPGADQPQHFGDGTRLSIL.

CDR3: CASSEGQGWIGELFF. The CDR3 coding sequence is TGTGCCAGCAGTGAGGGACAGGGGTGGATCGGGGAGCTGTTTTTT. This chain uses TRBV2 with TRBJ2-2; 10 nucleotides align to TRBD1. The germline V gene encodes CDR1 SNHLY and CDR2 FYNNEI. The CDR3 runs 15 residues. V shed 3 bases, J shed 7 bases, and the junction held 5 bases outside the gene matches.

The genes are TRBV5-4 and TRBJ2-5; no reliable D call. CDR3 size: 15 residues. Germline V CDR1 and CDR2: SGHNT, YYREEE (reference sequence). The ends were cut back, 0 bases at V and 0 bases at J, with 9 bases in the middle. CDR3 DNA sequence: TGTGCCAGCAGCTTGGCAGGCACCTACCAAGAGACCCAGTACTTC. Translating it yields CASSLAGTYQETQYF.

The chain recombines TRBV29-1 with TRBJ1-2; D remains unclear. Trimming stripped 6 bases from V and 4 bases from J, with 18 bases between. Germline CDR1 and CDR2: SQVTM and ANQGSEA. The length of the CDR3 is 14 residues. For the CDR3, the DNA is TGCAGCGTAGATAATATGAACTCAGGCTATGGCTACACCTTC. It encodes CSVDNMNSGYGYTF.

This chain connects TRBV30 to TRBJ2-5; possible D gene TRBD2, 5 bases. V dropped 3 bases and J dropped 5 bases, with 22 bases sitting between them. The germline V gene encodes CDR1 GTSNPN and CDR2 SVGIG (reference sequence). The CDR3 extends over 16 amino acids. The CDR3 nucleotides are TGTGCCTGGAGCCGCGGGCAAGTCACCTACGGGGAGACCCAGTACTTC. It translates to CAWSRGQVTYGETQYF.

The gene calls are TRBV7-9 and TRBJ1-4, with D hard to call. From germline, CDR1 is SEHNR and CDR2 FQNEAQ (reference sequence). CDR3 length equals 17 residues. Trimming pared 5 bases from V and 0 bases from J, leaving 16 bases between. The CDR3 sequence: CASSASLFGTTNEKLFF. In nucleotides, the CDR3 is TGTGCCAGCAGCGCATCTCTATTCGGGACAACTAATGAAAAACTGTTTTTT.

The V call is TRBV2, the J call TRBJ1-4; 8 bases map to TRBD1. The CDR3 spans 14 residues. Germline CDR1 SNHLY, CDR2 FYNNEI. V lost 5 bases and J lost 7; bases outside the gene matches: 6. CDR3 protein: CASSSTDRGEKLFF. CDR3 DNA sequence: TGTGCCAGCAGTTCCACCGACAGGGGTGAAAAACTGTTTTTT. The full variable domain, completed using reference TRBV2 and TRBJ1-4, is EPEVTQTPSHQVTQMGQEVILRCVPISNHLYFYWYRQILGQKVEFLVSFYNNEISEKSEIFDDQFSVERPDGSNFTLKIRSTKLEDSAMYFCASSSTDRGEKLFFGSGTQLSVL.

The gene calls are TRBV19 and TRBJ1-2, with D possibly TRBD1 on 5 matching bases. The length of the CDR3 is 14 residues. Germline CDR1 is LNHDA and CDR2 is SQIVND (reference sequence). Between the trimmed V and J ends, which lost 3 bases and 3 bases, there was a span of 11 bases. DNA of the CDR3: TGTGCCAGTAGTATCCCAGGGAATTACTATGGCTACACCTTC. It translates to CASSIPGNYYGYTF. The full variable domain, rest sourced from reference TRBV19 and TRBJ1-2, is DGGITQSPKYLFRKEGQNVTLSCEQNLNHDAMYWYRQDPGQGLRLIYYSQIVNDFQKGDIAEGYSVSREKKESFPLTVTSAQKNPTAFYLCASSIPGNYYGYTFGSGTRLTVV.

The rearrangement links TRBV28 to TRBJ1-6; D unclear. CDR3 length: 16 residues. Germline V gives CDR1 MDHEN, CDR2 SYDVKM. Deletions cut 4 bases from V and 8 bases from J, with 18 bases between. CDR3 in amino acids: CASSSWVLAGDSPLHF. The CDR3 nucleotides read TGTGCCAGCAGTTCTTGGGTCTTGGCAGGCGATTCACCCCTCCACTTT.